Listed below are T cell receptor beta chains from one sample, sequenced in a study of blood T cell repertoires in COVID-19. The repertoire was sequenced with immunoSEQ multiplex PCR; TCRdb's copy has only in-frame clones and lacks some. In the table there are some 150,000 clones, 85% to 90% of which are singletons. The sample comprised peripheral blood. The receptors come from a woman aged 55-69 years with acute or convalescent COVID-19. CDR3s include the opening cysteine and the closing phenylalanine or tryptophan. Fields, in order: V gene, J gene, clone size, D gene, CDR3 DNA, CDR3 protein. The D gene is left open where the match is weak. Clone size is given for some rows only: seen once, a few or many times, or a class if the clone is expanded.

TRBV3-1/TRBV3-2	TRBJ2-3	NA	TRBD2	TGTGCCAGCAGCCAAGGGACTAGCGGGGCCACAGATACGCAGTATTTT	CASSQGTSGATDTQYF
TRBV4-3	TRBJ2-5	NA	TRBD2	TGCGCCAGCAGCCTGCAGCGGGGGGAAGAGACCCAGTACTTC	CASSLQRGEETQYF
TRBV2	TRBJ2-7	NA	NA	TGTGCCAGCATTCGCGGGGAAAGCTCCTACGAGCAGTACTTC	CASIRGESSYEQYF
TRBV5-6	TRBJ1-5	NA	NA	TGTGCCAGCAGCCTAGCTGGTCAGCCCCAGCATTTT	CASSLAGQPQHF
TRBV6-5	TRBJ2-3	NA	NA	TGTGCCAGCAGTTACTCACAGGTCCCCACAGATACGCAGTATTTT	CASSYSQVPTDTQYF
TRBV10-3	TRBJ2-2	NA	TRBD1	TGTGCCATCAGTGGACCGGGACAGGGTTCTACCGGGGAGCTGTTTTTT	CAISGPGQGSTGELFF
TRBV28	TRBJ2-3	NA	TRBD1	TGTGCCAGCAGTACCAGGGGGCCGACAGATACGCAGTATTTT	CASSTRGPTDTQYF
TRBV14	TRBJ2-3	NA	TRBD2	TGTGCCAGCAGCCGGTCCGGACTAGCGGGGAGCACAGATACGCAGTATTTT	CASSRSGLAGSTDTQYF
TRBV9	TRBJ2-7	NA	NA	TGTGCCAGCAGCGTACAGGGGTCCCACGAGCAGTACTTC	CASSVQGSHEQYF
TRBV5-6	TRBJ2-1	NA	NA	TGTGCCAGCAGCTTTGGGACATCTTACAATGAGCAGTTCTTC	CASSFGTSYNEQFF
TRBV30	TRBJ1-2	NA	TRBD1	TGTGCCTGGGAACGGACAGGCCTTTTTGGCTACACCTTC	CAWERTGLFGYTF
TRBV18	TRBJ1-2	NA	TRBD1	TGTGCCAGCTCATCACAGGGGGAAAAGTATGGCTACACCTTC	CASSSQGEKYGYTF
TRBV30	TRBJ2-3	NA	TRBD2	TGTGCCCGTGGGGAGGGGAACCCCACAGATACGCAGTATTTT	CARGEGNPTDTQYF
TRBV10-3	TRBJ2-3	NA	TRBD1	TGTGCCATCATGGGACAGGGTGAAGATACGCAGTATTTT	CAIMGQGEDTQYF
TRBV2	TRBJ1-5	NA	NA	TGTGCCAGTTCACAGGCGATTAGCAATCAGCCCCAGCATTTT	CASSQAISNQPQHF
TRBV6-1	TRBJ1-2	NA	NA	TGTGCCAGCAGTGAAAATTTGGAGCTATATGGCTACACCTTC	CASSENLELYGYTF
TRBV7-3	TRBJ1-1	NA	NA	TGTGCCAGCAGCATTCAGGGGTTGGCGAACACTGAAGCTTTCTTT	CASSIQGLANTEAFF
TRBV3-1/TRBV3-2	TRBJ2-7	NA	TRBD2	TGTGCCAGCAGCACCCTAGCGGGGGGGCAGTACGAGCAGTACTTC	CASSTLAGGQYEQYF
TRBV20-1	TRBJ2-1	NA	NA	TGCAGTGCTACGAGGTGGAATGAGCAGTTCTTC	CSATRWNEQFF
TRBV7-2	TRBJ2-1	NA	NA	TGTGCCAGCAGCTTTAACAGGCCTATGACCTACAATGAGCAGTTCTTC	CASSFNRPMTYNEQFF
TRBV27	TRBJ1-1	NA	TRBD1	TGTGCCAGCAGTCTCAGGGGGCCGGGCACTGAAGCTTTCTTT	CASSLRGPGTEAFF
TRBV27	TRBJ1-2	NA	NA	TGTGCCAGCAGCCTCCGGGGAGGGATCTATGGCTACACCTTC	CASSLRGGIYGYTF
TRBV21-1	TRBJ1-5	NA	NA	TGTGCCAGCAGCAAAGGTTTAATCCCTTTTCGGGCGGGACAGGAGAATCAGCCCCAGCATTTT	CASSKGLIPFRAGQENQPQHF
TRBV4-1	TRBJ1-2	NA	NA	TGCGCCAGCAGCCAAGTCACGGACTATGGCTACACCTTC	CASSQVTDYGYTF
TRBV18	TRBJ1-3	NA	TRBD1	TGTGCCAGCTCACCGGGGACAGCCTCTGGAAACACCATATATTTT	CASSPGTASGNTIYF
TRBV29-1	TRBJ1-2	NA	NA	TGCAGCGTTGACACTTTCTCGGGAGGCGTGAAGTCTAACTATGGCTACACCTTC	CSVDTFSGGVKSNYGYTF
TRBV11-1	TRBJ1-4	few	NA	TGTGCCAGCAGCTTGCCCCCGGGGCGGGGTGAAAAACTGTTTTTT	CASSLPPGRGEKLFF
TRBV6-5	TRBJ2-3	NA	NA	TGTGCCAGCCGCGGTAGCACAGATACGCAGTATTTT	CASRGSTDTQYF
TRBV7-9	TRBJ1-1	NA	NA	TGTGCCAGCAGCCTCGAGTTGAACACTGAAGCTTTCTTT	CASSLELNTEAFF
TRBV11-1	TRBJ1-2	NA	TRBD1	TGTGCCAGCAGCCAAGTGGGGGACAGGGGCGGCTACACCTTC	CASSQVGDRGGYTF
TRBV9	TRBJ2-3	NA	TRBD2	TGTGCCAGCAGCGTAGGGACTAGTTTTACAGATACGCAGTATTTT	CASSVGTSFTDTQYF
TRBV14	TRBJ1-2	NA	TRBD1	TGTGCCAGCAGCCCACAGGGGAGCTATGGCTACACCTTC	CASSPQGSYGYTF
TRBV19	TRBJ1-2	NA	TRBD1	TGTGCCAGTACGGAACAGGGGTGGGGCTATGGCTACACCTTC	CASTEQGWGYGYTF
TRBV7-9	TRBJ1-4	NA	NA	TGTGCCAGCAGCCAATCAACAGGGTGGCAAAAACTGTTTTTT	CASSQSTGWQKLFF
TRBV19	TRBJ2-7	NA	NA	TGTGCCAGTAAAGGACAGACCAGCTCCTACGAGCAGTACTTC	CASKGQTSSYEQYF
TRBV6-5	TRBJ2-3	NA	NA	TGTGCCAGCCGGAGCACAGATACGCAGTATTTT	CASRSTDTQYF
TRBV30	TRBJ1-3	NA	NA	TGTGCCTGGAGTGTATCCTTTGGAAACACCATATATTTT	CAWSVSFGNTIYF
TRBV2	TRBJ1-5	NA	NA	TGTGCCAGCGGCCGAGGCCACTCCAATCAGCCCCAGCATTTT	CASGRGHSNQPQHF